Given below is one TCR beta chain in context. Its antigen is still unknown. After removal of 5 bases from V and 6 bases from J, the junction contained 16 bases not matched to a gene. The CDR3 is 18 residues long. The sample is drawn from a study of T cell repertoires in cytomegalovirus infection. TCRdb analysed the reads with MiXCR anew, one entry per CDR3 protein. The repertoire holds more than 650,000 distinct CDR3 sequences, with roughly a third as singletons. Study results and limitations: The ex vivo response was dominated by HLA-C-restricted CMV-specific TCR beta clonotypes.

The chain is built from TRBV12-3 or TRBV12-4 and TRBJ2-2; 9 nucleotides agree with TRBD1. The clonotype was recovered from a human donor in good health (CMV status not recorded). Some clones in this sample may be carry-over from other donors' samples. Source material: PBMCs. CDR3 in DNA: TGTGCCAGCAGTCCTTCCCTCGACAGGGGGATGAAAGCCGGGGAGCTGTTTTTT. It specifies CASSPSLDRGMKAGELFF.